These 28 T cell receptor beta chains were all obtained from the same sample, sequenced in a study of cytomegalovirus exposure and HLA in healthy donors. PCR employed 60 Vbeta and 13 Jbeta primers. Only in-frame clones appear in the TCRdb table, and some are missing; sequencing was by immunoSEQ multiplex PCR. The sample consists of roughly 130,000 clones, approximately 80% of them appearing once. The source material was PBMCs. These receptor sequences come from a woman in her thirties or forties in good health and CMV-seronegative.

The chain carries TRBV15 and TRBJ1-2; 8 nucleotides match TRBD1. Germline CDR1 and CDR2: LNHNV and YYDKDF (reference sequence). The CDR3 runs to 15 residues. Unmatched junction bases numbered 7, after V lost 3 bases and J lost 4 bases. This CDR3 is CATSRDRVTRYGYTF. In nucleotides, the CDR3 is TGTGCCACCAGCAGGGACAGGGTGACCCGCTATGGCTACACCTTC. Based on the CDR3 plus reference TRBV15 and TRBJ1-2, the full variable domain is DAMVIQNPRYQVTQFGKPVTLSCSQTLNHNVMYWYQQKSSQAPKLLFHYYDKDFNNEADTPDNFQSRRPNTSFCFLDIRSPGLGDTAMYLCATSRDRVTRYGYTFGSGTRLTVV.

The genes are TRBV28 and TRBJ2-7, with 9 positions matching TRBD1. The V gene end was trimmed by 6 bases and the J gene end by 2 bases; junction bases not matched to a gene: 8. The length of the CDR3 is 15 residues. Germline V CDR1 and CDR2: MDHEN, SYDVKM. In DNA, the CDR3 is TGTGCCAGCAGCTGGGGACAGGGAGGACCCTACGAGCAGTACTTC. This encodes CASSWGQGGPYEQYF.

The gene calls are TRBV7-9 and TRBJ2-3; 11 nucleotides align to TRBD1. Germline lookup yields CDR1 SEHNR and CDR2 FQNEAQ (reference sequence). V lost 4 bases to trimming and J lost 2 bases; unmatched junction nucleotides: 8. CDR3 length: 17 amino acids. CDR3: CASSSRTGGHSTDTQYF. CDR3 bases: TGTGCCAGCAGCTCCCGGACAGGGGGCCATTCCACAGATACGCAGTATTTT. Full variable domain (remainder filled in from reference TRBV7-9 and TRBJ2-3): DTGVSQNPRHKITKRGQNVTFRCDPISEHNRLYWYRQTLGQGPEFLTYFQNEAQLEKSRLLSDRFSAERPKGSFSTLEIQRTEQGDSAMYLCASSSRTGGHSTDTQYFGPGTRLTVL.

This clone was seen a few times. V is TRBV6-5 and J is TRBJ1-1; D call uncertain. The germline V gene has CDR1 MNHEY and CDR2 SVGAGI. The V end was cut by 6 bases, the J end by 7 bases, with 12 bases between. The CDR3 extends over 12 amino acids. CDR3 nucleotide sequence: TGTGCCAGCAGCCAGCGGAAAGGTGAAGCTTTCTTT. Protein: CASSQRKGEAFF.

The chain recombines TRBV4-1 with TRBJ1-2, with 9 bases fitting TRBD1. The trim removed 2 bases at V and 4 bases at J, leaving 2 bases unmatched. CDR3 length equals 14 residues. Germline CDR1 MGHRA, CDR2 YSYEKL. The CDR3 sequence is CASSQPGQGYGYTF. The CDR3 bases are TGCGCCAGCAGCCAACCGGGACAGGGCTATGGCTACACCTTC.

This chain uses TRBV2 with TRBJ2-3; D is perhaps TRBD1 (5 bases). The germline CDR1 and CDR2 sequences are SNHLY and FYNNEI. V gave up 4 bases and J gave up 6 bases, with 11 bases separating them. This CDR3 is built from 13 residues. The CDR3 coding sequence is TGTGCCAGCAGTGCAGGGTTCGTCGATACGCAGTATTTT. Its translation: CASSAGFVDTQYF.

The chain uses TRBV7-9 and TRBJ1-1, with D unresolved. Trimming cost V 1 base and J 0 bases, with 6 bases left between them. Germline V lookup: CDR1 SEHNR, CDR2 FQNEAQ (reference sequence). CDR3 length equals 14 residues. Written as DNA, the CDR3 is TGTGCCAGCAGCTTAGGGCACATGAACACTGAAGCTTTCTTT. It codes for CASSLGHMNTEAFF.

This rearrangement joins TRBV28 to TRBJ2-6; 8 bases align to TRBD1. The germline V gene has CDR1 MDHEN and CDR2 SYDVKM. V was pared by 6 bases and J by 1 base, with 14 bases of the junction left unmatched. The CDR3 has 19 amino acids. CDR3 bases: TGTGCCAGCAGCCCTCGGTCCCGGGACAGGCTATCTGGGGCCAACGTCCTGACTTTC. Translation: CASSPRSRDRLSGANVLTF.

In DNA, the CDR3 is TGTGCCAGCAGCTTAAACCGGGGAGTAGATACGCAGTATTTT. Translated, it gives CASSLNRGVDTQYF. The chain is built from TRBV5-8 and TRBJ2-3; D may be TRBD2 (5 bases). V was trimmed by 2 bases and J by 5 bases, leaving 12 bases between them. The CDR3 runs 14 residues. From germline, CDR1 is SGHTS and CDR2 YDEGEE.

This clone was seen just once. The gene calls are TRBV5-1 and TRBJ2-1; 9 bases match TRBD2. V dropped 4 bases and J dropped 10; count of bases not matched to a gene: 3. Germline CDR1 and CDR2: SGHRS and YFSETQ. The CDR3 length is 12 residues. In DNA, the CDR3 is TGCGCCAGCAGCGAAGGACTAGCGGAGCAGTTCTTC. Residues: CASSEGLAEQFF.

The chain uses TRBV18 and TRBJ1-3; D may be TRBD1 (5 bases). V lost 0 bases, J lost 4 bases, and 13 bases lay in between. CDR3 size: 16 residues. CDR1 and CDR2 (germline): KGHSH, LQKENI. CDR3 bases: TGTGCCAGCTCACCACCTCTACGGGGGGACGGAAACACCATATATTTT. Its translation is CASSPPLRGDGNTIYF.

The chain uses TRBV5-6 and TRBJ2-7; 7 positions match TRBD1. The V gene's germline CDR1 is SGHDT and CDR2 YYEEEE. The CDR3 has 14 residues. J gave up 4 bases and V 5 bases, and 9 bases lay outside the gene matches. CDR3 sequence: CASRSDRRNYEQYF. CDR3 sequence (DNA): TGTGCCAGCAGATCGGACAGGAGAAATTACGAGCAGTACTTC.

V usage is TRBV4-3 and J usage is TRBJ1-2; TRBD1 aligns across 7 bases. The J segment lost 4 bases and the V segment lost 4 bases, leaving 9 bases of the junction unmatched. The CDR3 is 15 amino acids. Germline CDR1 LGHNA, CDR2 YSLEER. The CDR3 spells CASSRRGQGAYGYTF. CDR3 bases: TGCGCCAGCAGCCGTAGGGGGCAAGGGGCCTATGGCTACACCTTC.

The chain joins TRBV19 to TRBJ1-3; 9 nucleotides line up with TRBD1. CDR3 length: 13 residues. V dropped 9 bases and J dropped 7; count of bases not matched to a gene: 7. The germline V gene has CDR1 LNHDA and CDR2 SQIVND (reference sequence). CDR3 region: CASRTGTGNTIYF. The CDR3 DNA follows: TGTGCCAGCCGCACCGGGACAGGGAACACCATATATTTT.

This clone was counted a single time. The chain has TRBV18 and TRBJ2-5, with D perhaps TRBD2 (5 bases). This CDR3 has 14 residues. Trimming stripped 0 bases from V and 2 bases from J, with 7 bases between. Germline V gives CDR1 KGHSH, CDR2 LQKENI. CDR3 DNA: TGTGCCAGCTCACCACCGACGGGACAAGAGACCCAGTACTTC. This translates into CASSPPTGQETQYF.

The V and J genes are TRBV2 and TRBJ1-1, with 9 bases aligning to TRBD1. Germline trimming cut 6 bases from V and 8 bases from J; bases unmatched to any gene: 7. The CDR3 extends over 13 amino acids. Looked up from germline, CDR1 is SNHLY and CDR2 is FYNNEI. CDR3 region: CASRGQGSREAFF. The CDR3 nucleotides read TGTGCCAGCAGGGGACAGGGCTCCCGCGAAGCTTTCTTT.

This clone appeared a single time. This chain connects TRBV10-2 to TRBJ1-1; no reliable D call. V lost 3 bases, J lost 5 bases, and 10 bases lay in between. The germline gives CDR1 WSHSY, CDR2 SAAADI. There are 13 residues in the CDR3. CDR3: CASSEQRLTEAFF. The CDR3 coding sequence is TGCGCCAGCAGTGAACAGCGGTTAACTGAAGCTTTCTTT.

The V gene is TRBV19, the J gene TRBJ1-2; 8 nucleotides agree with TRBD1. Germline loops: CDR1 LNHDA, CDR2 SQIVND (reference sequence). V lost 5 bases, J lost 4 bases, and 9 bases stayed unmatched. The length of the CDR3 is 15 residues. The CDR3 sequence is CASSPQTGAGYGYTF. In DNA form, the CDR3 reads TGTGCCAGTAGTCCCCAGACAGGGGCGGGCTATGGCTACACCTTC.

For this clone: The sample has other DNA sequences that encode this CDR3 too. The chain couples TRBV5-6 to TRBJ2-1, with D possibly matching TRBD2 (5 bases). The CDR3 contains 14 residues. Germline V CDR1 and CDR2: SGHDT, YYEEEE. Trimming pared 4 bases from V and 0 bases from J, leaving 8 bases between. The CDR3 region has the DNA TGTGCCAGCAGCCTGGGGAGCTCCTACAATGAGCAGTTCTTC. Amino acids: CASSLGSSYNEQFF.

The chain links TRBV29-1 to TRBJ2-4; no definite D call. The germline V gene has CDR1 SQVTM and CDR2 ANQGSEA. Trimming pared 7 bases from V and 0 bases from J, leaving 10 bases between. The CDR3 covers 13 residues. The chain's CDR3 is CSAEDLAKNIQYF. Written as DNA, the CDR3 is TGCAGCGCCGAAGACCTAGCCAAAAACATTCAGTACTTC. Combining the CDR3 with reference TRBV29-1 and TRBJ2-4 gives the whole variable domain SAVISQKPSRDICQRGTSLTIQCQVDSQVTMMFWYRQQPGQSLTLIATANQGSEATYESGFVIDKFPISRPNLTFSTLTVSNMSPEDSSIYLCSAEDLAKNIQYFGAGTRLSVL.

V gene TRBV25-1 combines with J gene TRBJ1-3, with D possibly matching TRBD1 (6 bases). Germline V lookup: CDR1 MGHDK, CDR2 SYGVNS. V gave up 5 bases and J gave up 3 bases, with 11 bases separating them. The CDR3 runs 14 residues. CDR3 sequence: CASSSQGGGNTIYF. The DNA for the CDR3 is TGTGCCAGCAGTTCACAGGGTGGTGGAAACACCATATATTTT.

This clone has just one count. The chain is built from TRBV7-2 and TRBJ1-2; TRBD1 agrees at 8 bases. The germline CDR1 and CDR2 sequences are SGHTA and FQGNSA. The junction had 17 bases not matched to a gene; V was cut back by 4 bases and J by 4 bases. The length of the CDR3 is 18 residues. For the CDR3, the DNA is TGTGCCAGCAGCTGGTCCGGGACAGGACCCGCTCTTGCCTATGGCTACACCTTC. Translating gives CASSWSGTGPALAYGYTF.

The chain uses TRBV2 and TRBJ1-2; D gene unclear. Germline assignment: CDR1 SNHLY and CDR2 FYNNEI. V dropped 6 bases and J dropped 8 bases, with 16 bases sitting between them. This CDR3 is 13 amino acids long. This chain's CDR3 is CASRREPDGGYTF. Written as DNA, the CDR3 is TGTGCCAGCAGGCGGGAGCCGGACGGGGGCTACACCTTC.

J is TRBJ1-6 and V is TRBV29-1, with 10 nucleotides matching TRBD1. CDR3 length: 14 amino acids. The germline CDR1 and CDR2 sequences are SQVTM and ANQGSEA. Trimming at V came to 6 bases and at J to 4 bases, leaving 3 bases not matched to a gene. The CDR3 nucleotides read TGCAGCGTGAAGGACAGGGGGTATAATTCACCCCTCCACTTT. This sequence encodes CSVKDRGYNSPLHF.

The chain joins TRBV19 to TRBJ1-1; maybe TRBD1 (6 bases). The V end lost 3 bases, the J end lost 1 base, and 12 bases lay between the germline ends. The CDR3 consists of 15 residues. From germline, CDR1 is LNHDA and CDR2 SQIVND (reference sequence). The CDR3 sequence is CASSMGRGGNTEAFF. In DNA, the CDR3 is TGTGCCAGTAGTATGGGGAGAGGGGGGAACACTGAAGCTTTCTTT. Variable domain in full (rest from reference TRBV19 and TRBJ1-1): DGGITQSPKYLFRKEGQNVTLSCEQNLNHDAMYWYRQDPGQGLRLIYYSQIVNDFQKGDIAEGYSVSREKKESFPLTVTSAQKNPTAFYLCASSMGRGGNTEAFFGQGTRLTVV.

The V call is TRBV4-3, the J call TRBJ2-1, with 9 bases fitting TRBD1. Per the germline V gene, CDR1 is LGHNA and CDR2 is YSLEER. After removal of 3 bases from V and 2 bases from J, the junction contained 2 bases not matched to a gene. The CDR3 has 15 amino acids. The CDR3 DNA reads TGCGCCAGCAGCCAGGGACAGGGCCCCTACAATGAGCAGTTCTTC. Protein product: CASSQGQGPYNEQFF.

The J gene is TRBJ2-6, the V gene TRBV15; TRBD2 might be the D (5 bases). V lost 0 bases, J lost 3 bases, and 9 bases lay in between. Per germline, CDR1 LNHNV and CDR2 YYDKDF (reference sequence). The CDR3 is 16 residues long. As DNA, the CDR3 is TGTGCCACCAGCAGAGATATCGGGGATGGGGCCAACGTCCTGACTTTC. It specifies CATSRDIGDGANVLTF.

Only one count was recorded for this clone. The chain links TRBV15 to TRBJ2-1, with 9 positions matching TRBD2. The CDR3 is 17 amino acids. Germline V gives CDR1 LNHNV, CDR2 YYDKDF (reference sequence). Trimming took 0 bases from V and 4 from J; bases not matched to a gene: 7. CDR3: CATSREGGTSSYNEQFF. The CDR3 nucleotides read TGTGCCACCAGCAGAGAAGGAGGGACTAGCTCATACAATGAGCAGTTCTTC.